The following is a T cell receptor beta chain sequence with its context. Antigen specificity is unknown. In every patient, relapse followed autologous stem cell transplantation, while exposure to brentuximab vedotin differed. Complete response, partial response or progressive disease were the best responses. The data belong to a study of PD-1 blockade in classical Hodgkin lymphoma. Trimming took off 1 base at V and 5 bases at J, with 17 bases between the two ends. The CDR3 covers 16 residues. The germline CDR1 and CDR2 sequences are KGHSH and LQKENI. Study-level points and caveats: Before treatment, complete responders showed about the same diversity as newly diagnosed patients. There was a significant rise in CD4+ TCR diversity by C4D1, with no such rise for CD8+. In newly diagnosed patients, baseline TCR diversity was reportedly below that of healthy donors.

Only in-frame clones appear in the TCRdb table, and some are missing; sequencing was by immunoSEQ multiplex PCR. The sample shows 55,000 to 65,000 clones, 80% to 90% of them seen only once. The input for sequencing was peripheral blood mononuclear cells (PBMCs), taken at baseline. The genes are TRBV18 and TRBJ2-5; unclear D gene. The sequence derives from a human donor with classical Hodgkin lymphoma. The CDR3 is CASSPRGLGSRETQYF. The DNA of the CDR3 is TGTGCCAGCTCACCACGGGGTCTTGGAAGTAGGGAGACCCAGTACTTC. The complete variable domain, with remaining parts taken from reference TRBV18 and TRBJ2-5, reads NAGVMQNPRHLVRRRGQEARLRCSPMKGHSHVYWYRQLPEEGLKFMVYLQKENIIDESGMPKERFSAEFPKEGPSILRIQQVVRGDSAAYFCASSPRGLGSRETQYFGPGTRLLVL.